This T cell receptor (beta chain) is drawn from a study of cytomegalovirus exposure and HLA in healthy donors. In the study overall: From roughly 180 million T cells, an earlier analysis saw 110 million or so unique TCR beta sequences.

General study points: Later analysis identified 15,000 to 20,000 TCR beta sequences associated with HLA alleles, using a false discovery rate threshold of 0.05.

This clone showed up just a few times. As yet, its antigen is unknown. The PCR employed 60 Vbeta primers together with 13 Jbeta primers. Assay: immunoSEQ multiplex PCR; the TCRdb copy retains only in-frame clones and omits some. The table lists around 190,000 clones, around 77% of them singletons. CDR1 and CDR2 (germline): SGHRS, YFSETQ. CDR3 length: 15 amino acids. The chain joins TRBV5-1 to TRBJ2-5; tentatively, D is TRBD2 (6 bases). The DNA end is a closer match to TRBJ2-7, so the J assignment may be wrong. The clonotype was recovered from a young woman in good health and CMV-seronegative. The specimen sequenced was PBMCs. CDR3 residues: CASSLPGDSSYEQYF. The CDR3 DNA reads TGCGCCAGCAGCCTCCCGGGGGATAGCTCCTACGAGCAGTACTTC.